Listed below are T cell receptor beta chains from one sample, sequenced in a study of cytomegalovirus exposure and HLA in healthy donors. Sequencing used immunoSEQ multiplex PCR; TCRdb keeps in-frame clones, though not all of them. The table has 100,000 to 140,000 clones, more than 70% seen once. Sample: PBMCs. These receptors were taken from a man younger than 45 in good health and CMV-seronegative. CDR3s include the opening cysteine and the closing phenylalanine or tryptophan. Size values are once, few and many counts, or a class for expanded clones, and some rows have none.

CDR3	V	J	size
CSARPGQGSYEQYF	TRBV29-1	TRBJ2-7	once
CASSPGGGSRREQYF	TRBV5-4	TRBJ2-7	-
CASSTGTGGSTDTQYF	TRBV11-3	TRBJ2-3	-
CASSLTGTGSYEQYF	TRBV5-1	TRBJ2-7	few
CASSQGPTDTQYF	TRBV7-3	TRBJ2-3	-
CASSQGQWDTEAFF	TRBV7-3	TRBJ1-1	-
CASSPGQGNYNEQFF	TRBV5-1	TRBJ2-1	-
CASSPAPGTAYEQYF	TRBV11-2	TRBJ2-7	-
CASSLAGEQYF	TRBV11-3	TRBJ2-7	-
CASSLRLAGSTDTQYF	TRBV5-4	TRBJ2-3	few
CASSFSSGGSSYNEQFF	TRBV5-4	TRBJ2-1	few
CASSQAKGHQYGYTF	TRBV4-2	TRBJ1-2	-
CASKKRGGGYTF	TRBV6-5	TRBJ1-2	-
CASSQGWGKGATDTQYF	TRBV4-1	TRBJ2-3	-
CASSYSFQGNQPQHF	TRBV6-6	TRBJ1-5	-
CAWKSRSSYNEQFF	TRBV30	TRBJ2-1	-
CATSAGQGSTGELFF	TRBV15	TRBJ2-2	-
CASSQPYVGGHTEAFF	TRBV4-1	TRBJ1-1	-
CASKSVYNEQFF	TRBV19	TRBJ2-1	-
CASSFEGDYGYTF	TRBV5-6	TRBJ1-2	-
CASSRAGAGAEETQYF	TRBV5-1	TRBJ2-5	-
CASSIEGRGTDTQYF	TRBV19	TRBJ2-3	few
CASSTPGQGGNTIYF	TRBV6-1	TRBJ1-3	-
CATTLGGEQYF	TRBV19	TRBJ2-7	-
CASAGSSYNSPLHF	TRBV7-9	TRBJ1-6	-
CASSYDRAGNTIYF	TRBV2	TRBJ1-3	-
CASSLAGQGVINYGYTF	TRBV11-2	TRBJ1-2	once